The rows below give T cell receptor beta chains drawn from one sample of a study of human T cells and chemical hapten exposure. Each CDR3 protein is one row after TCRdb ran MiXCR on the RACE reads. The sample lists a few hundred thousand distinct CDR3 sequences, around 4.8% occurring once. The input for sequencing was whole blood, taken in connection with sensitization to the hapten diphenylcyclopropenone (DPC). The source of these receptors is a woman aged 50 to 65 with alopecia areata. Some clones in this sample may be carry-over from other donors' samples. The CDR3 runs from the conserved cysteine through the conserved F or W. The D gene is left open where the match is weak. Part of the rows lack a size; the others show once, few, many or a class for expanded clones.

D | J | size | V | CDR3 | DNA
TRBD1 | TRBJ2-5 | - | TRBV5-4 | CASYFKTGCSEYF | TGTGCCAGCTATTTCAAGACAGGGTGTTCCGAGTACTTC
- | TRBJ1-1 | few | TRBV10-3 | CAIAVGALNTEAFF | TGTGCCATCGCCGTCGGGGCGCTGAACACTGAAGCTTTCTTT
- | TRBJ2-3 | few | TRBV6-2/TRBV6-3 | CASVPGRSDTQYF | TGTGCCAGCGTCCCGGGTCGGTCAGATACGCAGTATTTT
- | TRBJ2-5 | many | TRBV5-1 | CASSLSRGGHTTQYF | TGCGCCAGCAGCTTGTCCAGGGGAGGGCATACGACCCAGTACTTC
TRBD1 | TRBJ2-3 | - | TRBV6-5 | CASSWGQAGTDTQYF | TGTGCCAGCAGCTGGGGACAGGCTGGGACAGATACGCAGTATTTT
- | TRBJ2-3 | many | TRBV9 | CASSVWATDTQYF | TGTGCCAGCAGCGTATGGGCCACAGATACGCAGTATTTT
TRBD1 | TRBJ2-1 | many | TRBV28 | CASRGQGTNEQFF | TGTGCCAGCAGAGGACAGGGGACCAATGAGCAGTTCTTC
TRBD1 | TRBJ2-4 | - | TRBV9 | CASSGGTGIVKNIQYF | TGTGCCAGCAGCGGAGGGACAGGGATTGTCAAAAACATTCAGTACTTC
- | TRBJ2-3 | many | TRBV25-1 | CASSEYGTDTQYF | TGTGCCAGCAGTGAATACGGCACAGATACGCAGTATTTT
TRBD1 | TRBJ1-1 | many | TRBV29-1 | CSVETGEGNTEAFF | TGCAGCGTTGAAACAGGGGAGGGGAACACTGAAGCTTTCTTT
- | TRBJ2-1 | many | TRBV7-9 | CASSYLVGMLEFF | TGTGCCAGCAGCTACCTTGTAGGGATGCTGGAGTTCTTC
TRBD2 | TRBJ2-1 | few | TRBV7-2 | CASSQRLAPIGGEQFF | TGTGCCAGCAGCCAGAGACTAGCCCCTATCGGGGGTGAGCAGTTCTTC
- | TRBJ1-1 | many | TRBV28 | CASRIGATEAFF | TGTGCCAGCAGGATTGGGGCCACTGAAGCTTTCTTT
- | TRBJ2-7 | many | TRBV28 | CASSPPPGAEQYF | TGTGCCAGCAGTCCACCCCCAGGGGCCGAGCAGTACTTC
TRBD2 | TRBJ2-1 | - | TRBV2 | CASRLSGTDNEQFF | TGTGCCAGCAGACTTAGCGGGACTGACAATGAGCAGTTCTTC
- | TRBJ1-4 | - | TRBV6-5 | CASSYSPGFNEKLFF | TGTGCCAGCAGTTACTCCCCCGGTTTTAATGAAAAACTGTTTTTT
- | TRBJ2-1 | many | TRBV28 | CASSPATYVQFF | TGTGCCAGCAGTCCCGCGACTTACGTGCAGTTCTTC
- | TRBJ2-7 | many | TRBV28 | CASLLANGGAVSYEQYF | TGTGCCAGCTTACTAGCCAATGGGGGAGCGGTCTCCTACGAGCAGTACTTC
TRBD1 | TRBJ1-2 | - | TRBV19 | CASSGSRQGGYGYTF | TGTGCCAGTAGTGGGTCACGACAGGGCGGCTATGGCTACACCTTC
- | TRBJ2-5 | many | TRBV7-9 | CASSLAATFQETQYF | TGTGCCAGCAGCTTAGCAGCGACTTTCCAAGAGACCCAGTACTTC